This TCR beta chain derives from a study of PD-1 blockade in classical Hodgkin lymphoma (dated by TCRdb to about 2020). Some background on the complete study: To define a peripheral blood immune signature of response to PD-1 blockade in classical Hodgkin lymphoma, the study combined TCR beta sequencing with CyTOF. Study-wide findings and limitations: The study covered only a single clinical trial cohort, and the causes of the repertoire differences, possibly disease activity or prior therapy, were still not defined. Baseline TCR diversity was reported to be lower in newly diagnosed patients than in healthy donors and to be lower still in relapsed/refractory patients.

This sample's time point label indicates: newly diagnosed, previously untreated cHL patient sample. As a comparison group for the relapsed/refractory trial patients, PBMCs were sequenced from patients with newly diagnosed, previously untreated classical Hodgkin lymphoma. Peripheral blood was collected in 8 mL Vacutainer Cell Preparation Tubes, from which PBMCs were isolated by centrifugation and then cryopreserved. Genomic DNA was isolated using the Qiagen DNeasy kit from unsorted PBMCs as well as from negatively selected CD4+ and CD8+ fractions. Amplification of TCR beta CDR3 regions was done by immunoSEQ multiplex PCR with primers that anneal to V and J segments. A synthetic immune receptor repertoire was used to minimize amplification bias, and remaining bias was computationally removed after sequencing. As for the original processing: Custom Python scripts were used to quantify repertoire diversity as the Shannon entropy index. Unsorted, CD4+ and CD8+ repertoires were analyzed separately, except for combined analyses in which CD4+ and CD8+ sequences were merged in silico. This is the immuneACCESS table as TCRdb keeps it, with only in-frame sequences that have V and J called. A part of the clones is gone; compared with another copy, unresolved V genes explain less than half, and the rest is unexplained. Clone size and V and J calls were adopted from that table, with D and trimming inferred from the DNA. The sample profile shows around 30,000 clones; 91% of them were found once. The ten largest make up 3.8% of the sample.

As concerns this clone: Its antigen target is currently unknown. Within one base of it there is no much larger clone, and no base qualities were kept.

The CDR1 and CDR2 encoded by the germline V gene are KGHSH and LQKENI. Reading from cysteine to phenylalanine, the CDR3 counts 16 amino acids. Only the CDR3 DNA is retained, 48 bases long and in frame from the first base. The junction shows trimming of 4 bases on V and 3 bases on J, plus 18 bases between the germline ends. The specimen sequenced was peripheral blood mononuclear cells (PBMCs). This TCR was recovered from a human donor with classical Hodgkin lymphoma. The rearrangement joined TRBV18 to TRBJ1-2; a weak D assignment points to TRBD1 (5 bases agree). The CDR3 is CASSLAGPPRDYGYTF. The nucleotides read TGTGCCAGCTCACTAGCGGGACCTCCGAGGGACTATGGCTACACCTTC.